A selection of T cell receptor beta chains follows, all from one sample in a study of beta chain features in type 1 diabetes. Libraries were prepared by immunoSEQ multiplex PCR; TCRdb keeps only in-frame clonotypes and omits some of them. The sample gives about 160,000 clones, roughly 8% of which show up once; under 0.55% is in the top ten. Specimen: central memory CD4+ T cells from blood. These receptors came from a man younger than 35 with type 1 diabetes. Both conserved end residues are part of each CDR3. A D gene is named only where the DNA matches it firmly. Clone size appears in some rows only: once, few, many, or a class for an expanded clone.

clone_size j_call cdr3_length d_call v_call cdr3_nt cdr3_aa
NA TRBJ2-2 13 NA TRBV28 TGTGCCAGCAGTTACTACGACACCGGGGAGCTGTTTTTT CASSYYDTGELFF
NA TRBJ1-1 12 NA TRBV28 TGTGCCAGCGGCGGAGGGGCCACTGAAGCTTTCTTT CASGGGATEAFF
few TRBJ2-7 13 NA TRBV18 TGTGCCAGCTCACCAGCGGGGCTCCACGAGCAGTACTTC CASSPAGLHEQYF
NA TRBJ2-1 13 NA TRBV7-2 TGTGCCAGCAGTCCCCCCACAGGGATAGAGCAGTTCTTC CASSPPTGIEQFF
few TRBJ2-4 15 NA TRBV6-5 TGTGCCACACACGGGGACCAGGGGACCAAAAACATTCAGTACTTC CATHGDQGTKNIQYF
few TRBJ2-5 14 TRBD1 TRBV7-2 TGTGCCAGCAGCTTACATTACAGGGGAGAGACCCAGTACTTC CASSLHYRGETQYF
few TRBJ2-2 14 TRBD1 TRBV5-1 TGCGCCAGCAGCCGGGACAGTAACACCGGGGAGCTGTTTTTT CASSRDSNTGELFF
NA TRBJ2-7 16 NA TRBV18 TGTGCCAGCTCACCACTCTGGGGTCGGGAAACCTACGAGCAGTACTTC CASSPLWGRETYEQYF
many TRBJ1-1 12 TRBD1 TRBV6-6 TGTGCCAGCAGCCAGGACAGGGGGCTAGCTTTCTTT CASSQDRGLAFF
few TRBJ2-7 16 NA TRBV18 TGTGCCAGCTCACCAAAAGCGACGACAGGCGCCTACGAGCAGTACTTC CASSPKATTGAYEQYF
many TRBJ1-4 14 TRBD1 TRBV5-4 TGTGCCAGCAGCTTGCAGGGGGCAGAAGAAAAACTGTTTTTT CASSLQGAEEKLFF
NA TRBJ1-2 14 TRBD1 TRBV23-1 TGCGCCAGCAGGAGGGACAGGACCTACTATGGCTACACCTTC CASRRDRTYYGYTF
few TRBJ1-1 14 TRBD1 TRBV6-6 TGTGCCAGCAGTGACAGGGGGCTGAGCACTGAAGCTTTCTTT CASSDRGLSTEAFF
many TRBJ2-5 16 NA TRBV30 TGTGCCTGGAGTATTGGGGCTAGCGCCAGCCAAGAGACCCAGTACTTC CAWSIGASASQETQYF
NA TRBJ1-5 15 NA TRBV9 TGTGCCAGCAGCGTATCTGGGGAGGTGTATCAGCCCCAGCATTTT CASSVSGEVYQPQHF
few TRBJ2-6 17 NA TRBV28 TGTGCCAGCAGCTTCCTACAGGGAGCTCCTGGGGCCAACGTCCTGACTTTC CASSFLQGAPGANVLTF
NA TRBJ1-2 13 NA TRBV19 TGTGCCAGTAGTATAGTGGAGGGGATCGGCTACACCTTC CASSIVEGIGYTF
few TRBJ1-1 13 NA TRBV28 TGTGCCAGCAGAAAACAGGGGAACACTGAAGCTTTCTTT CASRKQGNTEAFF
few TRBJ2-3 14 NA TRBV7-2 TGTGCCAGCAGCTTACTTTCCAGCACAGATACGCAGTATTTT CASSLLSSTDTQYF
NA TRBJ2-7 15 TRBD1 TRBV10-2 TGCGCCAGCAGTGAAGGACAGGCTGATTCCTACGAGCAGTACTTC CASSEGQADSYEQYF
NA TRBJ1-3 15 NA TRBV18 TGTGCCAGCTCACCAGGGCAGGGATCTGGAAACACCATATATTTT CASSPGQGSGNTIYF
few TRBJ2-3 17 NA TRBV18 TGTGCCAGCTCACCACAGGGGGGGACCGTCTACACAGATACGCAGTATTTT CASSPQGGTVYTDTQYF
many TRBJ2-1 17 NA TRBV4-1 TGCGCCAGCAGCCACGATGACGATACGGGCTCCTACAATGAGCAGTTCTTC CASSHDDDTGSYNEQFF
few TRBJ1-2 13 TRBD1 TRBV7-2 TGTGCCAGCAGCGCGGGACAGGGGTATGGCTACACCTTC CASSAGQGYGYTF
NA TRBJ1-5 17 TRBD1 TRBV27 TGTGCCAGCAGTTTATCTTACAGACAGGGATGGATTCAGCCCCAGCATTTT CASSLSYRQGWIQPQHF
few TRBJ2-5 15 TRBD1 TRBV11-2 TGTGCCAGCAGCTTAGGGACAGGGGATCGAGAGACCCAGTACTTC CASSLGTGDRETQYF